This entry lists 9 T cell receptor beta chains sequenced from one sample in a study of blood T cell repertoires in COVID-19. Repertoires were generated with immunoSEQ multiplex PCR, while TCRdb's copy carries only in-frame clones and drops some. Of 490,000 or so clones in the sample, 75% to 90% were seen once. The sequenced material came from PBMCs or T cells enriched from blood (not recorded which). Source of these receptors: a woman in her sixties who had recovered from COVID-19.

CDR3 nucleotide sequence: TGTGCCAGCAGCCAACAGGACATACCGAACACTGAAGCTTTCTTT. Its protein is CASSQQDIPNTEAFF. This chain links TRBV14 with TRBJ1-1, with D perhaps matching TRBD1 (5 bases). V was shortened by 2 bases and J by 1 base, with 11 bases between the two germline ends. CDR1 and CDR2 from the germline V gene are SGHDN and FVKESK. The CDR3 is 15 amino acids.

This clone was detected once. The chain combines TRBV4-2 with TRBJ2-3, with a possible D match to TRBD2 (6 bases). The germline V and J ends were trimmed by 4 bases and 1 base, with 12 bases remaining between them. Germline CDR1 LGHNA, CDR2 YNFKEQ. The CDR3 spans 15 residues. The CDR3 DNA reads TGTGCCAGCAGCCGCCGGTCTAGCGGCACAGATACGCAGTATTTT. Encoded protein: CASSRRSSGTDTQYF.

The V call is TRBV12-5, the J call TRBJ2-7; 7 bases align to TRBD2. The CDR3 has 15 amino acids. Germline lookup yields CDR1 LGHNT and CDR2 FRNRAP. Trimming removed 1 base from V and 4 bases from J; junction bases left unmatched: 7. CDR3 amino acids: CASGLGEGSSYEQYF. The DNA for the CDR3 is TGTGCTAGTGGTTTGGGGGAGGGCAGCTCTTACGAGCAGTACTTC.

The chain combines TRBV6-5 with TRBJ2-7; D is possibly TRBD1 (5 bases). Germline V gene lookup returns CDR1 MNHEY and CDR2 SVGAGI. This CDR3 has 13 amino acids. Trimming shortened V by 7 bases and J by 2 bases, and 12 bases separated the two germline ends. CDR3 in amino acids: CASKGEFAYEQYV. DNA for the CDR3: TGTGCCAGCAAAGGGGAATTTGCCTACGAGCAGTACGTC.

DNA for the CDR3: TGTGCCAGCAGCAAGTCCCTGGGGGGACCCTACAATGAGCAGTTCTTC. This encodes CASSKSLGGPYNEQFF. The rearrangement uses TRBV9 and TRBJ2-1; a possible D gene is TRBD2 (6 bases). Trimming left V 4 bases short and J 2 bases short, with 16 bases between. The CDR3 contains 16 residues. Per germline, CDR1 SGDLS and CDR2 YYNGEE.

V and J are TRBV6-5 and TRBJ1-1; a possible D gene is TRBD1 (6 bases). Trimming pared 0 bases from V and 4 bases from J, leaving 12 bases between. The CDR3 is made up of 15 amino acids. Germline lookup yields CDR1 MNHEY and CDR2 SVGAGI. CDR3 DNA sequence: TGTGCCAGCAGTTACTCCTCCAGGGGTGCCACTGAAGCTTTCTTT. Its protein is CASSYSSRGATEAFF.

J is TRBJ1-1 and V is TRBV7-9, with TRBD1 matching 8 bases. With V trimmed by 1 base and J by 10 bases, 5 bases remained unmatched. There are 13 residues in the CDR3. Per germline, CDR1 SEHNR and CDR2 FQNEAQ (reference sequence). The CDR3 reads CASSLEVTGAAFF. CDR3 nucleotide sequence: TGTGCCAGCAGCTTAGAGGTGACAGGGGCAGCTTTCTTT.

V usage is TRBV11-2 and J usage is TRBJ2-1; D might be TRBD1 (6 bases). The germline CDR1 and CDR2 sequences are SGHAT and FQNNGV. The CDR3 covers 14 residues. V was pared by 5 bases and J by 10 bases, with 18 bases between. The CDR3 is CASSTRDTSREQFF. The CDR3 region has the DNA TGTGCCAGCAGCACCCGGGACACCTCACGGGAGCAGTTCTTC.

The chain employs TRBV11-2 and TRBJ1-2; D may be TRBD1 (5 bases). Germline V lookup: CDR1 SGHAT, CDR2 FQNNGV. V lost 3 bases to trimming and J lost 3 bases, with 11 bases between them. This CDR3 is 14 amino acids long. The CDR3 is CASSLGGEYYGYTF. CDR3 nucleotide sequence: TGTGCCAGCAGCTTGGGGGGGGAATACTATGGCTACACCTTC.